This T cell receptor beta chain was retrieved from a study of cytomegalovirus exposure and HLA in healthy donors. The germline gives CDR1 SGHVS, CDR2 FNYEAQ. CDR3 length: 15 amino acids. Deletions cut 4 bases from V and 0 bases from J, with 12 bases between. The PCR contained 60 Vbeta and 13 Jbeta primers. This table comes from immunoSEQ multiplex PCR, and its TCRdb copy is limited to in-frame clones, with some not included. The profile covers some 67,000 clones, with around 80% appearing a single time and around 9.7% taken by the ten largest. The source of this sequence is a middle-aged man in good health and CMV-seronegative. Material: PBMCs. V usage is TRBV7-6 and J usage is TRBJ1-2, with D perhaps matching TRBD1 (6 bases). This CDR3 reads CASSSGTNTNYGYTF. CDR3 nucleotides: TGTGCCAGCAGCTCCGGGACAAACACTAACTATGGCTACACCTTC. Filled out from reference TRBV7-6 and TRBJ1-2, the complete variable domain reads GAGVSQSPRYKVTKRGQDVALRCDPISGHVSLYWYRQALGQGPEFLTYFNYEAQQDKSGLPNDRFSAERPEGSISTLTIQRTEQRDSAMYRCASSSGTNTNYGYTFGSGTRLTVV.